A single sample is the source of the 12 T cell receptor beta chains below, sequenced in a study of T cell responses to AZD1222 COVID-19 vaccine. Data came from immunoSEQ multiplex PCR; TCRdb stores just in-frame clones and leaves some out. Among about 99,000 clones listed, roughly 92% were seen once. The sample in question was peripheral blood, obtained 28 days after the second AZD1222 dose. Receptor source: an adult who received the AZD1222 COVID-19 vaccine.

V gene TRBV29-1 combines with J gene TRBJ2-2; D is unresolved. CDR3 length: 15 amino acids. The germline CDR1 and CDR2 sequences are SQVTM and ANQGSEA. The germline V and J ends were trimmed by 6 bases and 0 bases, with 14 bases remaining between them. The CDR3 nucleotides read TGCAGCGTCGGCGTTGGGCAGACGAACACCGGGGAGCTGTTTTTT. The encoded protein is CSVGVGQTNTGELFF.

The V call is TRBV6-5, the J call TRBJ2-7; D is uncertain. The CDR3 is 14 residues long. The V end lost 6 bases, the J end lost 1 base, and 13 bases lay between the germline ends. CDR1 is MNHEY, CDR2 SVGAGI, per germline. In DNA, the CDR3 is TGTGCCAGCAGGCGATACAGCATATCCTACGAGCAGTACTTC. The encoded protein is CASRRYSISYEQYF.

The chain has TRBV27 and TRBJ2-2; D gene unclear. This CDR3 has 13 residues. Germline V gene lookup returns CDR1 MNHEY and CDR2 SMNVEV (reference sequence). Trimming took off 4 bases at V and 2 bases at J, with 5 bases between the two ends. The CDR3 bases are TGTGCCAGCAGTTACGGCAACACCGGGGAGCTGTTTTTT. As protein: CASSYGNTGELFF.

This clone has a handful of counts. This chain joins TRBV11-2 and TRBJ1-2; tentative D call: TRBD1 (5 bases). Trimming took off 4 bases at V and 4 bases at J, with 13 bases between the two ends. The CDR3 extends over 14 amino acids. Germline values: CDR1 SGHAT, CDR2 FQNNGV. CDR3 sequence (DNA): TGTGCCAGCAGCTGGGGCGCGGTTCGCTATGGCTACACCTTC. It codes for CASSWGAVRYGYTF.

The gene calls are TRBV4-1 and TRBJ1-4; 7 bases are shared with TRBD1. With 1 base clipped from V and 11 bases from J, the junction kept 7 bases outside the gene matches. The CDR3 spans 14 residues. The germline V gene encodes CDR1 MGHRA and CDR2 YSYEKL. Here the CDR3 DNA reads TGCGCCAGCAGCCAAGGGACAGGAGGGGGGAAACTGTTTTTT. Amino acid sequence: CASSQGTGGGKLFF.

V gene TRBV25-1 combines with J gene TRBJ2-1; TRBD1 aligns across 7 bases. V lost 7 bases, J lost 0 bases, and 9 bases stayed unmatched. Germline-derived CDR1 and CDR2 are MGHDK and SYGVNS. The length of the CDR3 is 16 residues. The CDR3 here is CASTVDRASSYNEQFF. CDR3 nucleotide sequence: TGTGCCAGCACTGTAGACAGGGCGAGCTCCTACAATGAGCAGTTCTTC. The full variable domain, completed using reference TRBV25-1 and TRBJ2-1, is EADIYQTPRYLVIGTGKKITLECSQTMGHDKMYWYQQDPGMELHLIHYSYGVNSTEKGDLSSESTVSRIRTEHFPLTLESARPSHTSQYLCASTVDRASSYNEQFFGPGTRLTVL.

The V and J genes are TRBV6-4 and TRBJ1-1; weak D call: TRBD1 (6 bases). Germline CDR1 is MRHNA and CDR2 is SNTAGT. The CDR3 is 14 amino acids. With 5 bases removed from V and 4 bases from J, the gap between germline ends came to 14 bases. As DNA, the CDR3 is TGTGCCAGCAGTATAACAGGGTTTTCCACTGAAGCTTTCTTT. It specifies CASSITGFSTEAFF.

The chain employs TRBV15 and TRBJ2-1; D is unresolved. The V and J ends lost 1 base and 7 bases respectively, with 20 bases between them. The CDR3 has 17 amino acids. Germline-derived CDR1 and CDR2 are LNHNV and YYDKDF (reference sequence). The CDR3 nucleotides are TGTGCCACCAGCAGAGGGTTCGTGGCGGCTAGAGAGAATGAGCAGTTCTTC. This encodes CATSRGFVAARENEQFF.

The V gene is TRBV10-3, the J gene TRBJ1-4; no clear D. The germline V gene encodes CDR1 ENHRY and CDR2 SYGVKD. The CDR3 loop spans 15 amino acids. Between the trimmed V and J ends, which lost 5 bases and 8 bases, there was a span of 18 bases. CDR3 residues: CAISPNPVLGEKLFF. The CDR3 nucleotides read TGTGCCATCAGTCCGAATCCCGTCCTGGGGGAAAAACTGTTTTTT.

The rearrangement links TRBV28 to TRBJ2-7; TRBD1 matches at 8 bases. V trimming: 8 bases; J trimming: 3 bases; junction bases outside the gene matches: 9. This CDR3 has 14 amino acids. CDR1 is MDHEN, CDR2 SYDVKM, per germline. CDR3: CASVGTGRGYEQYF. Written as DNA, the CDR3 is TGTGCCAGCGTAGGGACAGGAAGGGGCTACGAGCAGTACTTC.

CDR3 residues: CASKRDTNTGELFF. Here the CDR3 DNA reads TGCGCCAGCAAGAGGGATACGAACACCGGGGAGCTGTTTTTT. The chain has TRBV5-1 and TRBJ2-2; the D gene is possibly TRBD2 (5 bases). Between the trimmed V and J ends, which lost 6 bases and 0 bases, there was a span of 9 bases. Germline V lookup: CDR1 SGHRS, CDR2 YFSETQ. The CDR3 spans 14 residues.

V and J are TRBV4-3 and TRBJ2-1; the D gene is possibly TRBD1 (6 bases). The length of the CDR3 is 15 residues. V was trimmed by 2 bases and J by 8 bases, leaving 16 bases between them. CDR1 and CDR2 from the germline V gene are LGHNA and YSLEER. CDR3 in DNA: TGCGCCAGCAGCCAATACAGGGTTAGTAGCGATGAGCAGTTCTTC. This translates into CASSQYRVSSDEQFF.